A selection of T cell receptor beta chains follows, all from one sample in a study of PD-1 blockade in classical Hodgkin lymphoma. Assay: immunoSEQ multiplex PCR; the TCRdb copy retains only in-frame clones and omits some. The table shows approximately 59,000 clones, with roughly 90% occurring only once. Source: peripheral blood mononuclear cells (PBMCs), taken before the second cycle of nivolumab. The receptors originated from a human donor with classical Hodgkin lymphoma. Each CDR3 is given with its conserved first and last residue. A D gene is named only where the DNA matches it firmly. Clone size is not always given. Where it is, it says once, few, many or a class for expanded clones.

len: 16
j_gene: TRBJ2-1
abundance: once
v_gene: TRBV27
d_gene: TRBD2
CDR3aa: CASSSPRLAGGNEQFF
CDR3nt: TGTGCCAGCAGTTCCCCTCGACTAGCGGGGGGCAATGAGCAGTTCTTC

len: 12
j_gene: TRBJ1-2
abundance: .
v_gene: TRBV28
d_gene: .
CDR3aa: CASSSGAYGYTF
CDR3nt: TGTGCCAGCAGCTCAGGGGCATATGGCTACACCTTC

len: 13
j_gene: TRBJ1-2
abundance: .
v_gene: TRBV28
d_gene: .
CDR3aa: CASSFGQIYGYTF
CDR3nt: TGTGCCAGCAGTTTCGGACAGATCTATGGCTACACCTTC

len: 14
j_gene: TRBJ1-5
abundance: .
v_gene: TRBV19
d_gene: .
CDR3aa: CASSTDTTIQPQHF
CDR3nt: TGTGCCAGTAGTACCGACACAACCATACAGCCCCAGCATTTT

len: 17
j_gene: TRBJ2-5
abundance: .
v_gene: TRBV2
d_gene: TRBD1
CDR3aa: CASSEWDRGEGQETQYF
CDR3nt: TGTGCCAGCAGTGAATGGGACAGGGGAGAGGGGCAAGAGACCCAGTACTTC

len: 16
j_gene: TRBJ2-3
abundance: .
v_gene: TRBV28
d_gene: .
CDR3aa: CASSPEGGGSTDTQYF
CDR3nt: TGTGCCAGCAGTCCCGAGGGGGGCGGTAGCACAGATACGCAGTATTTT

len: 15
j_gene: TRBJ2-5
abundance: once
v_gene: TRBV7-7
d_gene: .
CDR3aa: CASSRDIPWEETQYF
CDR3nt: TGTGCCAGCAGTCGGGACATACCCTGGGAGGAGACCCAGTACTTC

len: 16
j_gene: TRBJ2-1
abundance: .
v_gene: TRBV2
d_gene: .
CDR3aa: CASTEYAGSSYNEQFF
CDR3nt: TGTGCCAGCACTGAGTATGCGGGGAGCTCCTACAATGAGCAGTTCTTC

len: 14
j_gene: TRBJ2-7
abundance: .
v_gene: TRBV19
d_gene: .
CDR3aa: CATLLGLRDYEQYF
CDR3nt: TGTGCCACCCTACTGGGACTCCGAGACTACGAGCAGTACTTC

len: 15
j_gene: TRBJ1-2
abundance: once
v_gene: TRBV7-2
d_gene: .
CDR3aa: CASSSLGPAISPYTF
CDR3nt: TGTGCCAGCAGCTCCCTAGGGCCGGCCATTTCTCCCTACACCTTC

len: 14
j_gene: TRBJ1-1
abundance: once
v_gene: TRBV9
d_gene: .
CDR3aa: CASSVTGLNTEAFF
CDR3nt: TGTGCCAGCAGCGTAACGGGACTGAACACTGAAGCTTTCTTT

len: 13
j_gene: TRBJ2-5
abundance: .
v_gene: TRBV7-6
d_gene: TRBD2
CDR3aa: CASSRGLEETQYF
CDR3nt: TGTGCCAGCAGCCGGGGACTAGAGGAGACCCAGTACTTC

len: 14
j_gene: TRBJ2-4
abundance: .
v_gene: TRBV5-1
d_gene: .
CDR3aa: CASSLGGSVNIQYF
CDR3nt: TGCGCCAGCAGCTTGGGGGGGTCCGTCAACATTCAGTACTTC

len: 13
j_gene: TRBJ2-2
abundance: .
v_gene: TRBV4-1
d_gene: .
CDR3aa: CASSQARTGELFF
CDR3nt: TGCGCCAGCAGCCAAGCTCGCACCGGGGAGCTGTTTTTT

len: 15
j_gene: TRBJ2-5
abundance: .
v_gene: TRBV7-8
d_gene: TRBD2
CDR3aa: CASSPSGVWGETQYF
CDR3nt: TGTGCCAGCAGCCCAAGCGGGGTATGGGGCGAGACCCAGTACTTC

len: 17
j_gene: TRBJ2-7
abundance: .
v_gene: TRBV11-2
d_gene: TRBD1
CDR3aa: CASSLPYWTGGPYEQYF
CDR3nt: TGTGCCAGCAGCTTACCCTATTGGACAGGGGGCCCCTACGAGCAGTACTTC

len: 14
j_gene: TRBJ2-2
abundance: .
v_gene: TRBV19
d_gene: .
CDR3aa: CASTGDDNTGELFF
CDR3nt: TGTGCCAGTACAGGGGATGACAACACCGGGGAGCTGTTTTTT

len: 17
j_gene: TRBJ2-4
abundance: .
v_gene: TRBV21-1
d_gene: .
CDR3aa: CASSNPGQGPQENIQYF
CDR3nt: TGTGCCAGCAGCAATCCGGGACAGGGACCTCAGGAAAACATTCAGTACTTC

len: 14
j_gene: TRBJ1-5
abundance: .
v_gene: TRBV6-5
d_gene: .
CDR3aa: CASSYSYSNQPQHF
CDR3nt: TGTGCCAGCAGTTACAGTTATAGCAATCAGCCCCAGCATTTT

len: 14
j_gene: TRBJ1-5
abundance: .
v_gene: TRBV2
d_gene: .
CDR3aa: CASSGGQGVSPQHF
CDR3nt: TGTGCCAGCAGTGGGGGTCAAGGCGTCAGTCCCCAGCATTTT

len: 15
j_gene: TRBJ2-3
abundance: .
v_gene: TRBV9
d_gene: TRBD2
CDR3aa: CASSESGSGADTQYF
CDR3nt: TGTGCCAGCAGTGAAAGCGGGAGTGGGGCAGATACGCAGTATTTT

len: 13
j_gene: TRBJ1-3
abundance: .
v_gene: TRBV28
d_gene: .
CDR3aa: CASMGVDSDTIYF
CDR3nt: TGTGCCAGCATGGGGGTGGACTCGGACACCATATATTTT

len: 17
j_gene: TRBJ1-3
abundance: .
v_gene: TRBV6-1
d_gene: .
CDR3aa: CASSEVLSTGGGNTIYF
CDR3nt: TGTGCCAGCAGTGAAGTGCTCTCTACAGGAGGTGGAAACACCATATATTTT

len: 13
j_gene: TRBJ1-2
abundance: .
v_gene: TRBV2
d_gene: .
CDR3aa: CASSPSLDYGYTF
CDR3nt: TGTGCCAGCAGTCCCTCTTTGGACTATGGCTACACCTTC

len: 14
j_gene: TRBJ2-4
abundance: .
v_gene: TRBV29-1
d_gene: .
CDR3aa: CSVGPGTGHGIQYF
CDR3nt: TGCAGCGTTGGCCCGGGAACTGGGCATGGCATTCAGTACTTC